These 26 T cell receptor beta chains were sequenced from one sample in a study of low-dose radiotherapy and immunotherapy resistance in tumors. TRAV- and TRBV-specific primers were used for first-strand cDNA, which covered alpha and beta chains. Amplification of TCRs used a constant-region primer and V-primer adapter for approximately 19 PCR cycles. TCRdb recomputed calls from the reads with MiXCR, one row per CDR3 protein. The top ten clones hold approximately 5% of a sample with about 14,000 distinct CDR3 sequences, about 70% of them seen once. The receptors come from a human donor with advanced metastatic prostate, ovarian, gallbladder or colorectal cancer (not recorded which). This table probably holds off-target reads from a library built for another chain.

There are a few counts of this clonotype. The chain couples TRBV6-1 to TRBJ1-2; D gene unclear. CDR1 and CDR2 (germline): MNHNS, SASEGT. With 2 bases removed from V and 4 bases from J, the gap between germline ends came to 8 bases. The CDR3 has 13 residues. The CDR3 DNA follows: TGTGCCAGCAGTGAACTGACGAGCTATGGCTACACCTTC. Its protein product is CASSELTSYGYTF.

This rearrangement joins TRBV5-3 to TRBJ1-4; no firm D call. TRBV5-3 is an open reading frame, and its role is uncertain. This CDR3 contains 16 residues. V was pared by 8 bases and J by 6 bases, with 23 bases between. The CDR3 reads CASSGLQRAPYEKLFF. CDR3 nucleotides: TGTGCCAGCAGCGGCCTACAGAGGGCTCCTTATGAAAAACTGTTTTTT.

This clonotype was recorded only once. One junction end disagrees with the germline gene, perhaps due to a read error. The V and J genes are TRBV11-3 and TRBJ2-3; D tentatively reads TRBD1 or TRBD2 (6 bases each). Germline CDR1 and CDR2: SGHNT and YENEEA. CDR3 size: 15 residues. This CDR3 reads CASSSIANGGRDLRF. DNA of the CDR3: TGTGCCAGCAGCTCAATCGCGAACGGGGGCCGGGACTTGCGTTTT.

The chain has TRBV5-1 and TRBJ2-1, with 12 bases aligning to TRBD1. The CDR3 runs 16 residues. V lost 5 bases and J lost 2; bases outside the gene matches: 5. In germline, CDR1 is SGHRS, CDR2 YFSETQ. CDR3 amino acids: CASSPGTGGPYNEQFF. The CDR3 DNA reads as TGCGCCAGCAGTCCCGGGACAGGGGGCCCCTACAATGAGCAGTTCTTC.

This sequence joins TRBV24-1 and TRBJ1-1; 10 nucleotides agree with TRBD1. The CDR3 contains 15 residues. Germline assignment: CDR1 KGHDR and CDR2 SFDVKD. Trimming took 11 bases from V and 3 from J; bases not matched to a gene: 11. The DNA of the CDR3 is TGTGCCATCCCGACAGGGGGCGCACAGGACACTGAAGCTTTCTTT. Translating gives CAIPTGGAQDTEAFF.

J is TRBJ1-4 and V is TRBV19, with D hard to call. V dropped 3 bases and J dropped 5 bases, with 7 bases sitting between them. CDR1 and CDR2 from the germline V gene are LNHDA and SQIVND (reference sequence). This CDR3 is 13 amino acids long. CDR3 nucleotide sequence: TGTGCCAGTAGTATGCGGGAGAATGAAAAACTGTTTTTT. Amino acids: CASSMRENEKLFF.

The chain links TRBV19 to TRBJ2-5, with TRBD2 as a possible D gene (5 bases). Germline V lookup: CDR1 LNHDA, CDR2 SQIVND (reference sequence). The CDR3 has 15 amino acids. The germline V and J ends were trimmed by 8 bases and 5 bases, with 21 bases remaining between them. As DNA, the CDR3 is TGTGCCAGTGGAGGCGGCACCGACCGACCGGAGACCCAGTACTTC. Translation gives CASGGGTDRPETQYF.

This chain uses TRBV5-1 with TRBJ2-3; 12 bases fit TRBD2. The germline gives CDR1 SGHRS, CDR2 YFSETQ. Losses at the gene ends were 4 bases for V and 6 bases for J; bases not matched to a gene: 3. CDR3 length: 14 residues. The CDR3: CASSPSGGEDTQYF. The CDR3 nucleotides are TGCGCCAGCAGCCCTAGCGGGGGGGAGGATACGCAGTATTTT.

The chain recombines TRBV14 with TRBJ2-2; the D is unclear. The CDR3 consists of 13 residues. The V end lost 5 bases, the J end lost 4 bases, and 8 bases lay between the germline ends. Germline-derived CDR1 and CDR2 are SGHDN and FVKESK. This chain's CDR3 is CASSISSTGELFF. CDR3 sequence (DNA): TGTGCCAGCAGCATATCAAGCACCGGGGAGCTGTTTTTT.

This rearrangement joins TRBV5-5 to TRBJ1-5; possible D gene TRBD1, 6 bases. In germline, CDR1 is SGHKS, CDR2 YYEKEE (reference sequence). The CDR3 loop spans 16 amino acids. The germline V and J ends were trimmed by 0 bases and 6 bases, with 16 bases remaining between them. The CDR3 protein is CASSLAVGAISQPQHF. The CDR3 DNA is TGTGCCAGCAGCTTGGCTGTGGGGGCAATTAGTCAGCCCCAGCATTTT.

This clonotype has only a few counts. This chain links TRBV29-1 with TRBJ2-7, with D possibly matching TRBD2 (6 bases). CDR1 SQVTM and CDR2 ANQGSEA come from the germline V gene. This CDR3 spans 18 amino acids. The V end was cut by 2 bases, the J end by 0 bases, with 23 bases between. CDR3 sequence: CSVETRGPPGRSSYEQYF. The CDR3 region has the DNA TGCAGCGTTGAAACGCGGGGCCCCCCAGGCCGGAGCTCCTACGAGCAGTACTTC.

CDR3 sequence reads: CASSIGTGVDSEAFF. The CDR3 coding sequence is TGTGCCAGTAGTATAGGGACAGGGGTCGATTCTGAAGCTTTCTTT. The chain combines TRBV19 with TRBJ1-1; 9 nucleotides match TRBD1. The germline V gene encodes CDR1 LNHDA and CDR2 SQIVND (reference sequence). This CDR3 has 15 amino acids. V dropped 1 base and J dropped 6; count of bases not matched to a gene: 6.

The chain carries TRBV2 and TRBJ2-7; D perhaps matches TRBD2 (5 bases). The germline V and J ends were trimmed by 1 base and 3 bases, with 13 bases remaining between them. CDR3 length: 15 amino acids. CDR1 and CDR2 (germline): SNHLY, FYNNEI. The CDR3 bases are TGTGCCAGCAGTGAAGTGGACTTTATACGCTACGAGCAGTACTTC. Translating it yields CASSEVDFIRYEQYF.

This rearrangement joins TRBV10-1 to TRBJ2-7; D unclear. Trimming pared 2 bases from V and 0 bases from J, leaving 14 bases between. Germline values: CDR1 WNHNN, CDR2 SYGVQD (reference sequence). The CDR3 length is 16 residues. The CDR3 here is CASSEGNLLSSYEQYF. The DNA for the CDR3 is TGCGCCAGCAGTGAGGGTAATCTCCTTAGCTCCTACGAGCAGTACTTC.

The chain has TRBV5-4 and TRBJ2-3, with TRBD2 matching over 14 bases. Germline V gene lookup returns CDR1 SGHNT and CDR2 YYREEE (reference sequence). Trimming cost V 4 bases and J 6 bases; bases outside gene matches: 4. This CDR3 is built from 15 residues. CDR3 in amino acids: CASSGGLAGADTQYF. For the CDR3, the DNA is TGTGCCAGCAGCGGGGGACTAGCGGGGGCGGATACGCAGTATTTT.

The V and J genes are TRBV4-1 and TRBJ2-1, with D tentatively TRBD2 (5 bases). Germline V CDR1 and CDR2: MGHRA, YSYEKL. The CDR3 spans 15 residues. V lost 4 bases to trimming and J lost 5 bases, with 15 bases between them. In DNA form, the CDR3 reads TGCGCCAGCAGCCGAAGCGGTTCAATGGACAATGAGCAGTTCTTC. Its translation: CASSRSGSMDNEQFF.

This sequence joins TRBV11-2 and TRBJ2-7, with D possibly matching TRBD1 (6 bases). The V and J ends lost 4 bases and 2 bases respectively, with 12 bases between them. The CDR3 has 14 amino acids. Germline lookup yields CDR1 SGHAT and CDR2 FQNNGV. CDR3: CASSSNRVTYEQYF. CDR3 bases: TGTGCCAGCAGCTCAAACAGGGTCACCTACGAGCAGTACTTC.

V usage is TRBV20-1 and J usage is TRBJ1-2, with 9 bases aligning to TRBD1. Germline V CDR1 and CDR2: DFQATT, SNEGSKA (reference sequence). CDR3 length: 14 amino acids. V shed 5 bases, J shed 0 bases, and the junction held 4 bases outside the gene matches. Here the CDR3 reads CSAWTGEANYGYTF. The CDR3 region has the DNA TGCAGTGCTTGGACAGGGGAAGCTAACTATGGCTACACCTTC.

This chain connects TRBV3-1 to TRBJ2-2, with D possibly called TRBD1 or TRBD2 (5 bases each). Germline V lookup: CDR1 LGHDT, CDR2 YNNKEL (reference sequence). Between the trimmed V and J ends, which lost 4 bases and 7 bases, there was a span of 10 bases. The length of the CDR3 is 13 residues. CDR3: CASSPKRGGELFF. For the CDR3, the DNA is TGTGCCAGCAGCCCCAAGAGGGGCGGGGAGCTGTTTTTT.

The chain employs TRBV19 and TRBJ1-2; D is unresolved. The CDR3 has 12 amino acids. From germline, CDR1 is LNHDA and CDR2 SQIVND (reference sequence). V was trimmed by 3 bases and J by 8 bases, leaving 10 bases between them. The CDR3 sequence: CASSMSTGGYTF. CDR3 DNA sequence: TGTGCCAGTAGTATGTCGACCGGGGGCTACACCTTC.

CDR3 DNA sequence: TGCAGCGTTGAAGGGACGCTAGCGGGGGGGCGTAATGAGCAGTTCTTC. It yields the protein CSVEGTLAGGRNEQFF. The rearrangement joins TRBV29-1 to TRBJ2-1, with 12 bases lining up with TRBD2. With V trimmed by 1 base and J by 7 bases, 8 bases remained unmatched. CDR3 length: 16 amino acids. Germline CDR1 is SQVTM and CDR2 is ANQGSEA.

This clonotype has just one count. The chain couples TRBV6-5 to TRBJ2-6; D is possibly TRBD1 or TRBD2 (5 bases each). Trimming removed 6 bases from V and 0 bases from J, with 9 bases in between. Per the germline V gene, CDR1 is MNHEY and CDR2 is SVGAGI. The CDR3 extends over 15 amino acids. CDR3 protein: CASREDNSGANVLTF. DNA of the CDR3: TGTGCCAGCAGGGAGGACAACTCTGGGGCCAACGTCCTGACTTTC.

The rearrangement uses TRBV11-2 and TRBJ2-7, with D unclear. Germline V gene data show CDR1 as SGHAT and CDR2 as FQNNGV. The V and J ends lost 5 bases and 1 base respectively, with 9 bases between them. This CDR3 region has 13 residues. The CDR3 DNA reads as TGTGCCAGCAGCCCGGTGGTATCCTACGAGCAGTACTTC. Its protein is CASSPVVSYEQYF.

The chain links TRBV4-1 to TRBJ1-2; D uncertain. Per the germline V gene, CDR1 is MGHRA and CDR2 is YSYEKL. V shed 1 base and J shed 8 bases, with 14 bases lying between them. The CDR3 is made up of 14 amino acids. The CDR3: CASSQVGSEEGYTF. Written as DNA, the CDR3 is TGCGCCAGCAGCCAAGTGGGATCGGAAGAGGGCTACACCTTC.

The CDR3 bases are TGTGCCACCAGTGATTCGCGTCGGGACCCAAGCTCCTACGAGCAGTACTTC. Translating gives CATSDSRRDPSSYEQYF. The J gene is TRBJ2-7, the V gene TRBV24-1, with D perhaps TRBD1 or TRBD2 (5 bases each). Germline V gives CDR1 KGHDR, CDR2 SFDVKD. CDR3 length equals 17 residues. V lost 2 bases, J lost 0 bases, and 16 bases lay in between.

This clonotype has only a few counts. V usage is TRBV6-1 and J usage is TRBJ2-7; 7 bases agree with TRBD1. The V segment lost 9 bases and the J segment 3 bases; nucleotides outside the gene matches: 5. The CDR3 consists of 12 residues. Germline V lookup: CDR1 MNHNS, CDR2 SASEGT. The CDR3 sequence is CASNRGDYEQYF. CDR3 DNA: TGTGCCAGTAACAGGGGAGACTACGAGCAGTACTTC.